The 29 T cell receptor beta chains below were found in one sample sequenced in a study of shared clonotypes between healthy human individuals. Sequencing used immunoSEQ multiplex PCR; TCRdb keeps in-frame clones, though not all of them. The sample has 2 million to 2.5 million clones, 93% seen once; the top ten hold under 0.45%. Sequenced sample: naive CD4+ T cells from PBMCs. Subset specified: CD45RA+ positively selected. Receptor source: a man between 18 and 35 years old in good health. Some clones in this sample may be carry-over from other donors' samples.

The chain uses TRBV11-1 and TRBJ1-2; no firm D call. Germline V CDR1 and CDR2: SGHAT, FQDESV (reference sequence). The CDR3 sequence is 12 residues long. V was clipped by 4 bases and J by 8 bases, with 11 bases between them. The chain's CDR3 is CASSYERSGYTF. The CDR3 nucleotides are TGTGCCAGCAGCTACGAGCGGAGCGGCTACACCTTC.

As for this clone: Other DNA sequences in this sample translate to the same CDR3. The chain is built from TRBV28 and TRBJ2-7; D is unresolved. The CDR3 is 12 residues long. V lost 1 base and J lost 4, with 5 bases in between. Germline loops: CDR1 MDHEN, CDR2 SYDVKM. CDR3 DNA sequence: TGTGCCAGCAGTTTATCCAGATACGAGCAGTACTTC. Protein: CASSLSRYEQYF.

The chain carries TRBV11-3 and TRBJ2-2; possibly TRBD1 for D (6 bases). Trimming cost V 5 bases and J 6 bases, with 19 bases left between them. Germline assignment: CDR1 SGHNT and CDR2 YENEEA. CDR3 length equals 16 residues. CDR3 sequence: CASSAQGPYYAGELFF. The CDR3 nucleotides are TGTGCCAGCAGCGCACAGGGACCCTATTATGCCGGGGAGCTGTTTTTT.

V is TRBV5-1 and J is TRBJ1-4; 8 nucleotides line up with TRBD1. Germline lookup yields CDR1 SGHRS and CDR2 YFSETQ. The junction had 3 bases not matched to a gene; V was cut back by 0 bases and J by 5 bases. This CDR3 is built from 15 residues. CDR3 DNA sequence: TGCGCCAGCAGCTTGGAACAGGGGGGAAATGAAAAACTGTTTTTT. Protein sequence: CASSLEQGGNEKLFF.

Regarding this clone: Within the sample, other DNA sequences also encode this same CDR3. V usage is TRBV2 and J usage is TRBJ2-5; D tentatively fits TRBD1 or TRBD2 (5 bases each). The germline gives CDR1 SNHLY, CDR2 FYNNEI. This CDR3 is 12 amino acids long. Deletions cut 6 bases from V and 0 bases from J, with 5 bases between. The CDR3, as DNA: TGTGCCAGCAGGGGGGACCAAGAGACCCAGTACTTC. Translating gives CASRGDQETQYF.

The chain joins TRBV5-1 to TRBJ1-6; 10 nucleotides line up with TRBD1. This CDR3 spans 14 amino acids. Trimming at V came to 5 bases and at J to 10 bases, leaving 6 bases not matched to a gene. Germline lookup yields CDR1 SGHRS and CDR2 YFSETQ. CDR3 sequence: CASRPRDRGSPLHF. The CDR3 coding sequence is TGCGCCAGCAGACCCCGGGACAGGGGATCACCCCTCCACTTT.

The chain uses TRBV6-7 and TRBJ2-1; 8 bases are shared with TRBD2. TRBV6-7 is filed as an ORF, its function uncertain. Losses at the gene ends were 7 bases for V and 12 bases for J; bases not matched to a gene: 20. This CDR3 spans 16 amino acids. The CDR3, as DNA: TGTGCCAGCAAGGTGATTCCGGGACTAGTATCGACACGGCAGTTCTTC. It specifies CASKVIPGLVSTRQFF.

With regard to this clone: Other DNA sequences in the sample encode the same CDR3. The chain recombines TRBV6-5 with TRBJ1-1; D gene uncertain. Per the germline V gene, CDR1 is MNHEY and CDR2 is SVGAGI. The V gene lost 5 bases and the J gene lost 1 base, with 11 bases spanning the gap. CDR3 length: 14 amino acids. CDR3 protein: CASSRRTGNTEAFF. The CDR3 nucleotides are TGTGCCAGCAGTCGCCGGACGGGGAACACTGAAGCTTTCTTT.

V and J are TRBV19 and TRBJ2-1; no reliable D call. The CDR3 is 15 residues long. Germline CDR1 and CDR2: LNHDA and SQIVND (reference sequence). The germline V and J ends were trimmed by 5 bases and 8 bases, with 19 bases remaining between them. CDR3 region: CASSPRRPGSDEQFF. The CDR3 DNA is TGTGCCAGTAGTCCCCGACGGCCCGGCAGCGATGAGCAGTTCTTC.

This clone was observed once. The chain recombines TRBV28 with TRBJ1-4; 7 bases match TRBD1. The CDR3 is made up of 15 amino acids. Unmatched junction bases numbered 11, after V lost 5 bases and J lost 8 bases. The germline V gene encodes CDR1 MDHEN and CDR2 SYDVKM. The CDR3 sequence: CASSTPGGAREKLFF. CDR3 nucleotide sequence: TGTGCCAGCAGTACTCCAGGGGGGGCGAGAGAAAAACTGTTTTTT.

V usage is TRBV2 and J usage is TRBJ2-2; a weak D match, TRBD2 (6 bases). Germline CDR1 reads SNHLY; CDR2 reads FYNNEI. The CDR3 loop spans 14 amino acids. The V gene lost 7 bases and the J gene lost 3 bases, with 12 bases spanning the gap. This chain's CDR3 is CASTAGTYTGELFF. CDR3 coding DNA: TGTGCCAGCACCGCCGGGACTTACACCGGGGAGCTGTTTTTT.

The chain carries TRBV7-3 and TRBJ2-3; D is unresolved. V was clipped by 2 bases and J by 4 bases, with 13 bases between them. The CDR3 extends over 15 amino acids. CDR1 SGHTA and CDR2 FQGTGA come from the germline V gene. The CDR3 sequence is CASSLYVSSADTQYF. Here the CDR3 DNA reads TGTGCCAGCAGCTTATATGTCTCGAGCGCAGATACGCAGTATTTT.

This clone has just one count. This specimen includes other DNA sequences encoding the same CDR3. The chain carries TRBV5-1 and TRBJ2-5; possible D gene TRBD2, 6 bases. The CDR3 spans 12 residues. V lost 5 bases, J lost 5 bases, and 10 bases lay in between. Per germline, CDR1 SGHRS and CDR2 YFSETQ. CDR3 bases: TGCGCCAGCAGACGGGGGTCGGAGACCCAGTACTTC. It encodes CASRRGSETQYF.

A single count supports this clone. The chain is built from TRBV28 and TRBJ2-3; D gene ambiguous. Germline CDR1 is MDHEN and CDR2 is SYDVKM. The length of the CDR3 is 14 residues. Trimming stripped 3 bases from V and 2 bases from J, with 9 bases between. CDR3 region: CASSFGPYTDTQYF. CDR3 DNA: TGTGCCAGCAGTTTCGGTCCCTACACAGATACGCAGTATTTT. The full variable domain, its missing parts supplied by reference TRBV28 and TRBJ2-3, is DVKVTQSSRYLVKRTGEKVFLECVQDMDHENMFWYRQDPGLGLRLIYFSYDVKMKEKGDIPEGYSVSREKKERFSLILESASTNQTSMYLCASSFGPYTDTQYFGPGTRLTVL.

V is TRBV5-1 and J is TRBJ2-3; D gene uncertain. V lost 0 bases, J lost 5 bases, and 13 bases lay in between. Germline V gene data show CDR1 as SGHRS and CDR2 as YFSETQ. This CDR3 contains 15 residues. CDR3 amino acids: CASSLEARAVDTQYF. The CDR3, as DNA: TGCGCCAGCAGCTTGGAAGCTAGAGCAGTAGATACGCAGTATTTT.

The rearrangement uses TRBV2 and TRBJ2-1; D gene ambiguous. From germline, CDR1 is SNHLY and CDR2 FYNNEI. Trimming took 3 bases from V and 2 from J, leaving 8 bases between them. The CDR3 is 14 amino acids. CDR3 nucleotides: TGTGCCAGCAGTGAGGGAATTGCCTACAATGAGCAGTTCTTC. Its translation is CASSEGIAYNEQFF.

The rearrangement uses TRBV7-3 and TRBJ2-5; 9 positions agree with TRBD2. V lost 0 bases to trimming and J lost 4 bases; unmatched junction nucleotides: 3. The CDR3 is 15 residues long. Per the germline V gene, CDR1 is SGHTA and CDR2 is FQGTGA. The DNA of the CDR3 is TGTGCCAGCAGCTTAACTAGCGGGAGTGGAGAGACCCAGTACTTC. Translating gives CASSLTSGSGETQYF.

CDR3 bases: TGTGCCAGCAGCCGCTTGGGGTCGGTAGAGCAGTACTTC. It is translated as CASSRLGSVEQYF. V gene TRBV14 combines with J gene TRBJ2-7; the D is unclear. The length of the CDR3 is 13 residues. The ends were cut back, 4 bases at V and 7 bases at J, with 14 bases in the middle. Germline loops: CDR1 SGHDN, CDR2 FVKESK.

The V call is TRBV5-5, the J call TRBJ2-7; 7 bases line up with TRBD2. CDR1 is SGHKS, CDR2 YYEKEE, per germline (reference sequence). This CDR3 spans 12 amino acids. Trimming cost V 6 bases and J 5 bases; bases outside gene matches: 5. As DNA, the CDR3 is TGTGCCAGCAACTGGGGAGGGGACGAGCAGTACTTC. It is translated as CASNWGGDEQYF.

The V and J genes are TRBV9 and TRBJ2-3, with a weak D call TRBD1 (6 bases). This CDR3 comprises 18 residues. Germline-derived CDR1 and CDR2 are SGDLS and YYNGEE. With 3 bases removed from V and 3 bases from J, the gap between germline ends came to 23 bases. The CDR3 spells CASSEGVGRPLGTDTQYF. The CDR3, as DNA: TGTGCCAGCAGCGAGGGGGTAGGACGGCCCTTGGGGACAGATACGCAGTATTTT.

The rearrangement joins TRBV28 to TRBJ2-7; TRBD2 is a possible D gene (6 bases). Germline V CDR1 and CDR2: MDHEN, SYDVKM. This CDR3 spans 15 amino acids. Between the trimmed V and J ends, which lost 4 bases and 2 bases, there was a span of 15 bases. This CDR3 is CASSSGGGDAYEQYF. CDR3 in DNA: TGTGCCAGCAGTTCCGGAGGAGGGGACGCCTACGAGCAGTACTTC.

V usage is TRBV4-2 and J usage is TRBJ2-1; a weak D match, TRBD1 (5 bases). The CDR3 runs to 14 residues. The ends were cut back, 6 bases at V and 4 bases at J, with 13 bases in the middle. The V gene's germline CDR1 is LGHNA and CDR2 YNFKEQ. The CDR3 DNA is TGTGCCAGCAGTTTACCGAGACAGTACAATGAGCAGTTCTTC. Protein: CASSLPRQYNEQFF.

With respect to this clone: A much larger clone lies one base from this, so it may be a read error. Within the sample, other DNA sequences also encode this same CDR3. The chain links TRBV5-1 to TRBJ2-3, with 12 bases fitting TRBD2. The CDR3 sequence is 16 residues long. V was clipped by 3 bases and J by 0 bases; unmatched bases: 2. Per the germline V gene, CDR1 is SGHRS and CDR2 is YFSETQ. In nucleotides, the CDR3 is TGCGCCAGCAGCTGGGGGACTAGCGGGAGCACAGATACGCAGTATTTT. Protein sequence: CASSWGTSGSTDTQYF.

V gene TRBV7-2 combines with J gene TRBJ2-7, with a possible D match to TRBD1 (6 bases). The CDR3 sequence is 14 residues long. Germline V gives CDR1 SGHTA, CDR2 FQGNSA. Trimming took off 5 bases at V and 3 bases at J, with 14 bases between the two ends. The CDR3 coding sequence is TGTGCCAGCAGCCGTATCGGACAGAACTACGAGCAGTACTTC. Protein: CASSRIGQNYEQYF.

This rearrangement joins TRBV5-1 to TRBJ1-1; D not certain. The CDR3 sequence is 14 residues long. CDR1 and CDR2 from the germline V gene are SGHRS and YFSETQ. The V end was cut by 0 bases, the J end by 4 bases, with 10 bases between. This CDR3 reads CASSLGALGTEAFF. CDR3 DNA: TGCGCCAGCAGCTTGGGGGCTTTGGGCACTGAAGCTTTCTTT.

The chain links TRBV28 to TRBJ1-5, with D perhaps TRBD1 (5 bases). CDR1 and CDR2 from the germline V gene are MDHEN and SYDVKM. Trimming removed 4 bases from V and 6 bases from J, with 16 bases in between. There are 15 residues in the CDR3. The CDR3 DNA reads as TGTGCCAGCAGTTCCCCTCGGGGGGGGATTCAGCCCCAGCATTTT. Translation: CASSSPRGGIQPQHF.

The chain has TRBV11-2 and TRBJ2-1; the D gene is possibly TRBD1 (6 bases). CDR3 length equals 18 residues. Germline V gene lookup returns CDR1 SGHAT and CDR2 FQNNGV. With 2 bases removed from V and 1 base from J, the gap between germline ends came to 18 bases. Written as DNA, the CDR3 is TGTGCCAGCAGCTTAATTCCCCGCAGGGGCGTATCCTACAATGAGCAGTTCTTC. It codes for CASSLIPRRGVSYNEQFF. The full variable domain, rest sourced from reference TRBV11-2 and TRBJ2-1, is EAGVAQSPRYKIIEKRQSVAFWCNPISGHATLYWYQQILGQGPKLLIQFQNNGVVDDSQLPKDRFSAERLKGVDSTLKIQPAKLEDSAVYLCASSLIPRRGVSYNEQFFGPGTRLTVL.

The chain recombines TRBV5-3 with TRBJ1-4; TRBD1 might be the D (5 bases). TRBV5-3 is marked as an open reading frame, function uncertain. The CDR3 contains 15 residues. V was cut by 7 bases and J by 8 bases, with 21 bases left in between. The CDR3 region has the DNA TGTGCCAGAGTACCCTCCGGGACCCTGGGGGAAAAACTGTTTTTT. It is translated as CARVPSGTLGEKLFF.

The chain joins TRBV28 to TRBJ1-4; D call uncertain. Germline V gene data show CDR1 as MDHEN and CDR2 as SYDVKM. Trimming removed 5 bases from V and 3 bases from J, with 10 bases in between. The CDR3 is 14 residues long. In nucleotides, the CDR3 is TGTGCCAGCAGTGGAGGTGGACCTAATGAAAAACTGTTTTTT. This codes for CASSGGGPNEKLFF. The variable domain in full, completed from reference TRBV28 and TRBJ1-4, reads DVKVTQSSRYLVKRTGEKVFLECVQDMDHENMFWYRQDPGLGLRLIYFSYDVKMKEKGDIPEGYSVSREKKERFSLILESASTNQTSMYLCASSGGGPNEKLFFGSGTQLSVL.